The clone carrying this TCR beta chain was detected only a few times. These data come from a study of blood T cell repertoires in COVID-19. The CDR3 is made up of 15 amino acids. With V trimmed by 4 bases and J by 7 bases, 7 bases remained unmatched. Germline V gene lookup returns CDR1 MNHEY and CDR2 SVGEGT. In the original processing: For nucleated cells, counts were estimated from reference gene primer amplification. Using immunoSEQ multiplex PCR, the repertoire was profiled, and TCRdb retains in-frame clones only, with some absent. Clone size and the V and J calls come from that table; the DNA yielded D and trimming. The sample contains roughly 25,000 clones, 65% to 90% of which appear only once.

This chain joins TRBV6-2 or TRBV6-3 and TRBJ1-4; 9 bases line up with TRBD1. This TCR was recovered from a man aged 65 to 79 with acute or convalescent COVID-19. The sequenced sample was peripheral blood. As DNA, the CDR3 is TGTGCCAGCAGTTTTACAGGGGGCGCGGTTGAAAAACTGTTTTTT. The encoded protein is CASSFTGGAVEKLFF.